The T cell receptor beta chain under discussion was sequenced for a study of T-cell reconstitution after alpha-beta-depleted transplantation in children. Preparation of the TCRbeta library used unique molecular identifiers. TCRdb recomputed calls from the PCR reads with MiXCR, one row per CDR3 protein. The table lists hundreds of thousands of distinct CDR3 sequences, roughly an eighth of them singletons. The V and J ends lost 5 bases and 2 bases respectively, with 16 bases between them. Germline V gene sequence: CDR1 SGHTA, CDR2 FQGNSA. The CDR3 totals 15 residues. The receptor was isolated from a human donor who donated a stem cell graft to a child with combined immunodeficiency. The sequencing here drew on PBMCs from the stem cell graft donor, taken from the stem cell graft. V usage is TRBV7-2 and J usage is TRBJ2-7, with D tentatively TRBD2 (5 bases). CDR3 DNA sequence: TGTGCCAGCAGCGGCCGGGAATACAACCCCTACGAGCAGTACTTC. The encoded protein is CASSGREYNPYEQYF.